What follows describes a single T cell receptor beta chain. The germline CDR1 and CDR2 sequences are LGHNA and YNFKEQ. Trimming stripped 3 bases from V and 4 bases from J, with 13 bases between. The CDR3 loop spans 15 amino acids. This specimen belongs to a study of response to subunit inactivated influenza vaccine. TCRdb recomputed calls from the RT-PCR reads with MiXCR, one row per CDR3 protein. The sample includes 710,000 or so distinct CDR3 sequences, about a sixth of them seen just once. This chain joins TRBV4-2 and TRBJ2-1; no definite D call. The specimen was PBMCs from blood, collected 12 days after vaccination. The clonotype originates from a man in his forties or fifties who received an inactivated influenza vaccine. This CDR3 is CASSQLGDAYNEQFF. DNA of the CDR3: TGTGCCAGCAGCCAGTTAGGAGATGCGTACAATGAGCAGTTCTTC.